The 30 T cell receptor beta chains given below trace back to one sample, sequenced in a study of graft-versus-host responses after intestinal transplantation. The method was immunoSEQ multiplex PCR; TCRdb's version includes in-frame clones alone and lacks a portion of them. Of 74,000 or so clones listed, about 90% are singletons. Sequenced material: PBMCs, taken 98 days after intestinal transplantation. The receptors here all came from a human patient who received an intestinal transplant, so some T cells may come from the graft donor.

For the CDR3, the DNA is TGTGCCAGCAGCATAATAGGGGCGAACACTGAAGCTTTCTTT. It specifies CASSIIGANTEAFF. J is TRBJ1-1 and V is TRBV5-6; the D gene is possibly TRBD1 (5 bases). Germline-derived CDR1 and CDR2 are SGHDT and YYEEEE. This CDR3 is built from 14 residues. Trimming took off 4 bases at V and 1 base at J, with 11 bases between the two ends.

The chain carries TRBV6-5 and TRBJ2-7; a weak D match, TRBD1 (6 bases). CDR3 size: 13 residues. Germline CDR1 is MNHEY and CDR2 is SVGAGI. The V end was cut by 7 bases, the J end by 4 bases, with 14 bases between. CDR3 nucleotides: TGTGCCAGCACCAGGGGCAGGGCATACGAGCAGTACTTC. This codes for CASTRGRAYEQYF.

The chain combines TRBV27 with TRBJ1-6; 7 bases fit TRBD1. Germline CDR1 MNHEY, CDR2 SMNVEV (reference sequence). Losses at the gene ends were 2 bases for V and 10 bases for J; bases not matched to a gene: 8. This CDR3 contains 15 residues. The CDR3 protein is CASSLPRQGGSPLHF. CDR3 nucleotide sequence: TGTGCCAGCAGTTTACCCCGACAGGGCGGATCACCCCTCCACTTT.

This chain connects TRBV4-1 to TRBJ2-5; 9 nucleotides line up with TRBD1. The trim removed 2 bases at V and 5 bases at J, leaving 3 bases unmatched. Germline loops: CDR1 MGHRA, CDR2 YSYEKL. The CDR3 contains 14 residues. The CDR3 is CASSQPGTGETQYF. The DNA of the CDR3 is TGCGCCAGCAGCCAACCAGGGACAGGGGAGACCCAGTACTTC.

The rearrangement joins TRBV5-5 to TRBJ2-3; no definite D call. The CDR3 loop spans 14 amino acids. The germline V gene encodes CDR1 SGHKS and CDR2 YYEKEE (reference sequence). Trimming took 5 bases from V and 2 from J, leaving 12 bases between them. The CDR3 sequence: CASSSRITTDTQYF. The CDR3 DNA is TGTGCCAGCAGTTCCCGGATTACCACAGATACGCAGTATTTT.

The chain employs TRBV7-8 and TRBJ2-7, with 8 positions matching TRBD1. Germline CDR1 is SGHVS and CDR2 is FQNEAQ. The ends lost 3 bases at V and 3 bases at J; junction bases unmatched: 1. The CDR3 is made up of 13 amino acids. CDR3 amino acids: CASSFTGGYEQYF. The CDR3 DNA follows: TGTGCCAGCAGCTTTACAGGGGGCTACGAGCAGTACTTC.

This clone has only one observation. The chain has TRBV19 and TRBJ1-5; D is ambiguous. The CDR3 totals 14 residues. CDR1 is LNHDA and CDR2 is SQIVND in the germline V gene (reference sequence). Trimming pared 4 bases from V and 0 bases from J, leaving 7 bases between. This CDR3 reads CASSTDDSNQPQHF. The DNA for the CDR3 is TGTGCCAGTAGTACAGACGATAGCAATCAGCCCCAGCATTTT.

This chain connects TRBV19 to TRBJ2-5; TRBD2 aligns across 16 bases. This CDR3 contains 17 residues. J lost 5 bases, V lost 5 bases, and 8 bases had no gene match. Germline V gene lookup returns CDR1 LNHDA and CDR2 SQIVND (reference sequence). CDR3 coding DNA: TGTGCCAGTAGTGGGACTAGCGGGAGGGCCCTGTTGGAGACCCAGTACTTC. This codes for CASSGTSGRALLETQYF.

This chain links TRBV27 with TRBJ2-1, with 15 bases matching TRBD2. V lost 3 bases to trimming and J lost 9 bases; unmatched junction nucleotides: 18. Germline CDR1 is MNHEY and CDR2 is SMNVEV (reference sequence). This CDR3 has 20 residues. CDR3 nucleotide sequence: TGTGCCAGCAGTTTCCTTTCCCCCGGACTAGCGGGGGGGCCAGAGAGTGAGCAGTTCTTC. This encodes CASSFLSPGLAGGPESEQFF.

V and J are TRBV9 and TRBJ2-3; 9 nucleotides agree with TRBD2. This CDR3 is built from 16 residues. With 0 bases clipped from V and 0 bases from J, the junction kept 2 bases outside the gene matches. The germline CDR1 and CDR2 sequences are SGDLS and YYNGEE. The CDR3 coding sequence is TGTGCCAGCAGCGTAGCAGCGGGAGGTAGCACAGATACGCAGTATTTT. Translated: CASSVAAGGSTDTQYF.

This chain uses TRBV5-6 with TRBJ2-7, with 7 nucleotides matching TRBD1. CDR3 length: 15 amino acids. Germline V gene lookup returns CDR1 SGHDT and CDR2 YYEEEE. V gave up 4 bases and J gave up 7 bases; unmatched junction bases: 14. The CDR3 is CASSPFVEGAEEQYF. CDR3 in DNA: TGTGCCAGCAGCCCCTTTGTTGAGGGGGCAGAGGAGCAGTACTTC.

The genes are TRBV29-1 and TRBJ2-7; TRBD1 matches 11 bases. CDR3 length: 18 amino acids. The junction had 13 bases not matched to a gene; V was cut back by 0 bases and J by 3 bases. The germline CDR1 and CDR2 sequences are SQVTM and ANQGSEA. The chain's CDR3 is CSVEEGQGVWSAIYEQYF. Written as DNA, the CDR3 is TGCAGCGTTGAAGAGGGACAGGGGGTCTGGAGCGCAATCTACGAGCAGTACTTC.

This clone was seen a single time. CDR3 region: CASSPTSKIYEQYF. In DNA form, the CDR3 reads TGTGCCAGCTCACCAACTAGTAAGATTTACGAGCAGTACTTC. The genes are TRBV18 and TRBJ2-7; perhaps TRBD2 as D (5 bases). V was shortened by 2 bases and J by 4 bases, with 12 bases between the two germline ends. CDR3 length: 14 residues. The germline CDR1 and CDR2 sequences are KGHSH and LQKENI.

This chain uses TRBV5-4 with TRBJ1-2; D might be TRBD1 (5 bases). V shed 1 base and J shed 3 bases, with 13 bases lying between them. The CDR3 has 15 amino acids. Germline CDR1 and CDR2: SGHNT and YYREEE (reference sequence). For the CDR3, the DNA is TGTGCCAGCAGCTTGTTAACGGGACTCTACTATGGCTACACCTTC. Its protein is CASSLLTGLYYGYTF.

This chain uses TRBV6-8 with TRBJ2-7; 8 positions match TRBD2. CDR3 size: 14 residues. V lost 2 bases to trimming and J lost 2 bases; unmatched junction nucleotides: 2. Germline CDR1 is MNHGY and CDR2 is SAAAGT. The CDR3 coding sequence is TGTGCCAGCAGTTACAAGCGGGGGCCCTACGAGCAGTACTTC. The encoded protein is CASSYKRGPYEQYF.

This clone was counted a single time. CDR3 nucleotide sequence: TGTGCCAGCACCTCCCGGGGAAACACCATATATTTT. Translated, it gives CASTSRGNTIYF. V usage is TRBV6-1 and J usage is TRBJ1-3, with D hard to call. The CDR3 covers 12 residues. Germline V gives CDR1 MNHNS, CDR2 SASEGT. V was cut by 7 bases and J by 4 bases, with 8 bases left in between.

Concerning this clone itself: Other DNA sequences in the same sample also yield this CDR3. This chain connects TRBV6-4 to TRBJ2-1, with D maybe TRBD2 (6 bases). The ends were cut back, 6 bases at V and 6 bases at J, with 12 bases in the middle. CDR3 length equals 13 residues. The germline gives CDR1 MRHNA, CDR2 SNTAGT. Written as DNA, the CDR3 is TGTGCCAGCAGCGCCGGGACTTCCAATGAGCAGTTCTTC. Translation: CASSAGTSNEQFF.

The chain uses TRBV7-9 and TRBJ2-7; perhaps TRBD2 as D (6 bases). The CDR3 has 15 amino acids. The V end lost 3 bases, the J end lost 4 bases, and 16 bases lay between the germline ends. Germline V CDR1 and CDR2: SEHNR, FQNEAQ (reference sequence). This chain's CDR3 is CASSFPDRGVYEQYF. The CDR3 DNA is TGTGCCAGCAGCTTCCCCGATCGCGGGGTGTACGAGCAGTACTTC.

The chain recombines TRBV29-1 with TRBJ1-2; D is unclear. Looked up from germline, CDR1 is SQVTM and CDR2 is ANQGSEA. The ends were cut back, 0 bases at V and 6 bases at J, with 8 bases in the middle. CDR3 size: 12 residues. As DNA, the CDR3 is TGCAGCGTTGAAGATCCGGGGAATGGCTACACCTTC. Protein sequence: CSVEDPGNGYTF.

The chain joins TRBV21-1 to TRBJ1-5; the table's D call TRBD1 went unverified against the DNA. TRBV21-1 is a pseudogene segment. The CDR3 totals 18 residues. The DNA for the CDR3 is TGTGCCAGCAGCAAACCGTGGGACAGCTCTGGTAGCAATCAGCCCCAGCATTTT. Its translation: CASSKPWDSSGSNQPQHF.

This clone was counted between two and nine times. The chain uses TRBV27 and TRBJ2-6, with unresolved D. The V gene's germline CDR1 is MNHEY and CDR2 SMNVEV (reference sequence). V was shortened by 4 bases and J by 1 base, with 2 bases between the two germline ends. The CDR3 totals 13 residues. The CDR3 region is CASSSSGANVLTF. CDR3 DNA sequence: TGTGCCAGCAGTTCATCTGGGGCCAACGTCCTGACTTTC.

This chain connects TRBV5-1 to TRBJ1-2, with 9 nucleotides matching TRBD1. V was clipped by 4 bases and J by 2 bases; unmatched bases: 9. Germline values: CDR1 SGHRS, CDR2 YFSETQ. The CDR3 runs to 16 residues. For the CDR3, the DNA is TGCGCCAGCAGCACGGGGACAGGGCGACAGAACTATGGCTACACCTTC. Amino acid sequence: CASSTGTGRQNYGYTF.

V and J are TRBV28 and TRBJ2-3; D remains unclear. V lost 6 bases to trimming and J lost 4 bases, with 8 bases between them. Germline V CDR1 and CDR2: MDHEN, SYDVKM. The CDR3 loop spans 12 amino acids. CDR3 in amino acids: CASRTGADTQYF. For the CDR3, the DNA is TGTGCCAGCAGGACGGGTGCAGATACGCAGTATTTT.

This rearrangement joins TRBV6-1 to TRBJ1-1; D unclear. Germline values: CDR1 MNHNS, CDR2 SASEGT. V was clipped by 2 bases and J by 1 base, with 5 bases between them. The CDR3 consists of 13 residues. The CDR3 DNA reads TGTGCCAGCAGTGAAACAGAGAACACTGAAGCTTTCTTT. Its protein is CASSETENTEAFF.

The rearrangement links TRBV25-1 to TRBJ1-1, with D possibly TRBD1 on 6 matching bases. Germline V CDR1 and CDR2: MGHDK, SYGVNS. The CDR3 extends over 15 amino acids. Trimming took 1 base from V and 3 from J, leaving 12 bases between them. The CDR3 DNA reads TGTGCCAGCAGTGAATCTATAGGGGGATACACTGAAGCTTTCTTT. This gives the protein CASSESIGGYTEAFF. Drawing the rest from reference TRBV25-1 and TRBJ1-1, the complete variable domain is EADIYQTPRYLVIGTGKKITLECSQTMGHDKMYWYQQDPGMELHLIHYSYGVNSTEKGDLSSESTVSRIRTEHFPLTLESARPSHTSQYLCASSESIGGYTEAFFGQGTRLTVV.

This clone was seen once. The CDR3 loop is CAWSIPGLAGNSYNEQFF. The DNA of the CDR3 is TGTGCCTGGAGTATTCCGGGACTAGCGGGCAACTCCTACAATGAGCAGTTCTTC. The V call is TRBV30, the J call TRBJ2-1, with 12 bases lining up with TRBD2. V lost 2 bases, J lost 0 bases, and 8 bases stayed unmatched. Per germline, CDR1 GTSNPN and CDR2 SVGIG (reference sequence). The CDR3 extends over 18 amino acids. The whole variable domain, remainder taken from reference TRBV30 and TRBJ2-1, is SQTIHQWPATLVQPVGSPLSLECTVEGTSNPNLYWYRQAAGRGLQLLFYSVGIGQISSEVPQNLSASRPQDRQFILSSKKLLLSDSGFYLCAWSIPGLAGNSYNEQFFGPGTRLTVL.

The chain carries TRBV29-1 and TRBJ1-3, with D hard to call. This CDR3 spans 13 amino acids. CDR1 and CDR2 from the germline V gene are SQVTM and ANQGSEA. V lost 7 bases and J 0 bases, leaving 10 bases between the germline ends. CDR3 residues: CSAEGGSGNTIYF. DNA for the CDR3: TGCAGCGCTGAGGGAGGCTCTGGAAACACCATATATTTT. Full variable domain (outside the CDR3, taken from reference TRBV29-1 and TRBJ1-3): SAVISQKPSRDICQRGTSLTIQCQVDSQVTMMFWYRQQPGQSLTLIATANQGSEATYESGFVIDKFPISRPNLTFSTLTVSNMSPEDSSIYLCSAEGGSGNTIYFGEGSWLTVV.

This chain connects TRBV6-1 to TRBJ2-7; 8 nucleotides agree with TRBD1. Germline V gene lookup returns CDR1 MNHNS and CDR2 SASEGT. J gave up 3 bases and V 5 bases, and 6 bases lay outside the gene matches. This CDR3 is 14 amino acids long. The CDR3 region has the DNA TGTGCCAGCAGTTTCTCCGGGACAGGCTACGAGCAGTACTTC. The encoded protein is CASSFSGTGYEQYF.

The chain has TRBV6-1 and TRBJ1-2; tentatively, D is TRBD1 (6 bases). This CDR3 is built from 14 residues. Per germline, CDR1 MNHNS and CDR2 SASEGT. The V gene lost 4 bases and the J gene lost 2 bases, with 11 bases spanning the gap. The CDR3 reads CASSVLTGNYGYTF. Written as DNA, the CDR3 is TGTGCCAGCAGTGTTCTTACAGGGAACTATGGCTACACCTTC.

V gene TRBV5-5 combines with J gene TRBJ2-7, with D uncertain. CDR1 and CDR2 (germline): SGHKS, YYEKEE (reference sequence). The V and J ends lost 0 bases and 4 bases respectively, with 14 bases between them. The CDR3 is 15 residues long. CDR3 residues: CASSLADIGVYEQYF. The DNA for the CDR3 is TGTGCCAGCAGCTTGGCCGATATTGGGGTATACGAGCAGTACTTC.